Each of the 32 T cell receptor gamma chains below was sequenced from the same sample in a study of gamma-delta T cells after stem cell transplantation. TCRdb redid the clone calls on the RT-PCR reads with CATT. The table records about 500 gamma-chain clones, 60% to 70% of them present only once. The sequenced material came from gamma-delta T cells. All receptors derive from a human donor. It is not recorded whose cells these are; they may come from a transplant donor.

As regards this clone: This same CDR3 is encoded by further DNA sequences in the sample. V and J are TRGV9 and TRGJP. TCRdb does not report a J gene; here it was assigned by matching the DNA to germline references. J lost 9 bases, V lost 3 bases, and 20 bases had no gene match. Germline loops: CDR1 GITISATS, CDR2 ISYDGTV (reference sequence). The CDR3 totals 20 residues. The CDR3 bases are TGTGCCTTGTGGGAGCCAAACCCGCAACAGGAACGGTTGGGCAAAAAAATCAAGGTATTT. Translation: CALWEPNPQQERLGKKIKVF.

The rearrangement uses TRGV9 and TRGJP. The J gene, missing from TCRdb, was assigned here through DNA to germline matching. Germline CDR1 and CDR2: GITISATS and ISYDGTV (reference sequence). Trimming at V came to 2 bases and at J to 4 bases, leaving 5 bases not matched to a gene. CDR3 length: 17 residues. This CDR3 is CALWEGYQELGKKIKVF. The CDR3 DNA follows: TGTGCCTTGTGGGAGGGCTACCAAGAGTTGGGCAAAAAAATCAAGGTATTT.

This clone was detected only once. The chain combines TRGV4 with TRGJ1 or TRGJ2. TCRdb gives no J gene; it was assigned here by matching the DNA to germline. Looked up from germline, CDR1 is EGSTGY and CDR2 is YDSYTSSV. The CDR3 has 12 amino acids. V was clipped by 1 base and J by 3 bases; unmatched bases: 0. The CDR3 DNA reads TGTGCCACCTGGGATGGTTATTATAAGAAACTCTTT. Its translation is CATWDGYYKKLF.

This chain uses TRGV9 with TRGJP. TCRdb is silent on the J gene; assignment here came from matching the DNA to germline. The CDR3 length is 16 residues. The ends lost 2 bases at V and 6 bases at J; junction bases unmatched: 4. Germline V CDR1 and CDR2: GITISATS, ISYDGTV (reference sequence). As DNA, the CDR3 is TGTGCCTTGTGGGAGGGGGGAGAGTTGGGCAAAAAAATCAAGGTATTT. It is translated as CALWEGGELGKKIKVF.

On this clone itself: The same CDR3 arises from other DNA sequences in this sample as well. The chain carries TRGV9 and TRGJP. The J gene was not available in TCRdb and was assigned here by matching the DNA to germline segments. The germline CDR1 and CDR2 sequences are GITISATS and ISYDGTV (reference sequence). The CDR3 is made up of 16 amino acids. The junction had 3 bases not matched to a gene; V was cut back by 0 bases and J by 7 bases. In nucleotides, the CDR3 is TGTGCCTTGTGGGAGGTGCTCGAGTTGGGCAAAAAAATCAAGGTATTT. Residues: CALWEVLELGKKIKVF.

The CDR3 reads CALWEVGLGKKKIKVF. The CDR3 nucleotides are TGTGCCTTGTGGGAGGTGGGGTTGGGCAAAAAAAAAATCAAGGTATTT. The J gene is TRGJP, the V gene TRGV9. The J gene, not given by TCRdb, was assigned here from a germline match of the nucleotide sequence. CDR3 length: 16 amino acids. Germline loops: CDR1 GITISATS, CDR2 ISYDGTV (reference sequence). The ends lost 0 bases at V and 16 bases at J; junction bases unmatched: 12.

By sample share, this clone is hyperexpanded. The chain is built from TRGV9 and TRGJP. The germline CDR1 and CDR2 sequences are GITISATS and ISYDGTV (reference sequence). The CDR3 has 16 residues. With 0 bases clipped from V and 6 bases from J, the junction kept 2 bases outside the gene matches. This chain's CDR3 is CALWEVRELGKKIKVF. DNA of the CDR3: TGTGCCTTGTGGGAGGTGCGAGAGTTGGGCAAAAAAATCAAGGTATTT.

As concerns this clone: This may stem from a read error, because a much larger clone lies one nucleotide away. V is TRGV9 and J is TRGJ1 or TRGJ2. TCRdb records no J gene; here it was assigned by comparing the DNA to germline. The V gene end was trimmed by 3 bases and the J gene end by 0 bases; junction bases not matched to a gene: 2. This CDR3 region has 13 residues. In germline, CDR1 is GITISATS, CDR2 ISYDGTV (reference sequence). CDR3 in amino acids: CALWEKNYYKKLF. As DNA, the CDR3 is TGTGCCTTGTGGGAGAAGAATTATTATAAGAAACTCTTT.

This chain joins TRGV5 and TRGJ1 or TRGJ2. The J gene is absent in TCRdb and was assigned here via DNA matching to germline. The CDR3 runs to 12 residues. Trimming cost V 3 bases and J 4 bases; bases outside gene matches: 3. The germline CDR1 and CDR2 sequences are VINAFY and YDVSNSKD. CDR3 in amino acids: CATWDVYYKKLF. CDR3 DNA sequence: TGTGCCACCTGGGACGTGTATTATAAGAAACTCTTT.

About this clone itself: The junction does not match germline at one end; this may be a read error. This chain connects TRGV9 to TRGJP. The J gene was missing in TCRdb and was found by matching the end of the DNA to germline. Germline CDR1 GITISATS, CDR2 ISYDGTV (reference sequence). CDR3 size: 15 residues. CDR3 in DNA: TGTGCCCTGTGGAAGAGGGAGTTGGGCAAAAAAATCAAGGTATTT. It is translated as CALWKRELGKKIKVF.

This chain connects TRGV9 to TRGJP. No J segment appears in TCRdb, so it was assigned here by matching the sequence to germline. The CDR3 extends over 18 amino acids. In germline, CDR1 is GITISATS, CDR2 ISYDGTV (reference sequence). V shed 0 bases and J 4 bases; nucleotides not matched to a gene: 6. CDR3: CALWEVHRQELGKKIKVF. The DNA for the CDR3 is TGTGCCTTGTGGGAGGTGCATCGCCAAGAGTTGGGCAAAAAAATCAAGGTATTT.

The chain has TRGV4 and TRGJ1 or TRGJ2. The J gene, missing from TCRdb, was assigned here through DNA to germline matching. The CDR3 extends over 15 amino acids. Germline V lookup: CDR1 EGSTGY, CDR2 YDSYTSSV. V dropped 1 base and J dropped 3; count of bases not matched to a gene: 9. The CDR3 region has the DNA TGTGCCACCTGGGATGGATCTGACCCTTATTATAAGAAACTCTTT. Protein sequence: CATWDGSDPYYKKLF.

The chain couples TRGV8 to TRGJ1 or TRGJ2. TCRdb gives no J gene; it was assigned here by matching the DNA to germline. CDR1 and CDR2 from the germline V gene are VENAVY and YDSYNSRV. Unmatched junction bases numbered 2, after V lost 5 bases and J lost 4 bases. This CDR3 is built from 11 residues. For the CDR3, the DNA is TGTGCCACCTGGGTGTATTATAAGAAACTCTTT. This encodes CATWVYYKKLF.

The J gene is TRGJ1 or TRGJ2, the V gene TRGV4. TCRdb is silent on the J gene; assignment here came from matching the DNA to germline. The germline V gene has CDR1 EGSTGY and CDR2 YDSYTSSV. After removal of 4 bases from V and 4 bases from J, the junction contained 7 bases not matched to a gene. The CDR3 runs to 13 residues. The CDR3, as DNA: TGTGCCACCTGGGACCCCCTATATTATAAGAAACTCTTT. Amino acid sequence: CATWDPLYYKKLF.

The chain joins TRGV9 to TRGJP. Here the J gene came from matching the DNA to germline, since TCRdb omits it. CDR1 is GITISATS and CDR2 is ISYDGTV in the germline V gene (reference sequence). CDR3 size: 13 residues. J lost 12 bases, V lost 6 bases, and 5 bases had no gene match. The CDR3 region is CALWLGGKKIKVF. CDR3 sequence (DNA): TGTGCCTTGTGGCTCGGGGGCAAAAAAATCAAGGTATTT.

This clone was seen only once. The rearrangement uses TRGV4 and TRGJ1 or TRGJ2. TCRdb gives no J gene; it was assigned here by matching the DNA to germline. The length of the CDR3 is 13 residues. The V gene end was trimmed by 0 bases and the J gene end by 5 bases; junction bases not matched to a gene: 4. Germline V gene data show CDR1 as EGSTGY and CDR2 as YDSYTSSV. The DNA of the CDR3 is TGTGCCACCTGGGATGGGGGCCATTATAAGAAACTCTTT. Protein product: CATWDGGHYKKLF.

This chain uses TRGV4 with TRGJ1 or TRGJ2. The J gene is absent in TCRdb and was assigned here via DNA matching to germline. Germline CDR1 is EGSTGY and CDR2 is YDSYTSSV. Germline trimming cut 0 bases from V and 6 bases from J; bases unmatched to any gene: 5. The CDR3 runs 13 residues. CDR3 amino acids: CATWDGLAYKKLF. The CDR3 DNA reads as TGTGCCACCTGGGATGGGCTAGCTTATAAGAAACTCTTT.

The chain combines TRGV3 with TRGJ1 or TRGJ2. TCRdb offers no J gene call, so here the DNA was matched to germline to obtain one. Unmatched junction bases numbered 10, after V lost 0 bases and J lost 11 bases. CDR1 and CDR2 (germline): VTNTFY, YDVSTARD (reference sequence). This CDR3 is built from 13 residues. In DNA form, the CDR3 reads TGTGCCACCTGGGACAGGCTACTTATCGAGAAACTCTTT. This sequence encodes CATWDRLLIEKLF.

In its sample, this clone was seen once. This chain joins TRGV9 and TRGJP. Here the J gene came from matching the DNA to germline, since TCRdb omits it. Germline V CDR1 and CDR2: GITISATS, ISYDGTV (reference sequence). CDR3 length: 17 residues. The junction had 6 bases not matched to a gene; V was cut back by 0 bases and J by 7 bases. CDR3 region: CALWEVHGELGKKIKVF. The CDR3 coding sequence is TGTGCCTTGTGGGAGGTGCACGGGGAGTTGGGCAAAAAAATCAAGGTATTT.

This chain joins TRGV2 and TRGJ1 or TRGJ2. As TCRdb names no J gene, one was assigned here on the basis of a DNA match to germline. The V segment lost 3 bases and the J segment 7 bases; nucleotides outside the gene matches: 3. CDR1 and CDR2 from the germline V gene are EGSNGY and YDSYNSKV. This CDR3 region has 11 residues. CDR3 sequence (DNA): TGTGCCACCTGGGACAGATATAAGAAACTCTTT. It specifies CATWDRYKKLF.

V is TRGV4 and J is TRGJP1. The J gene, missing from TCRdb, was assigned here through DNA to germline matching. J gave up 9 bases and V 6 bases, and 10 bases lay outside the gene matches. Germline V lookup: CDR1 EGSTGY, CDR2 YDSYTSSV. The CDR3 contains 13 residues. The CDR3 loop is CATWPLHRWFKIF. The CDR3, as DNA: TGTGCCACCTGGCCCCTTCACCGTTGGTTCAAGATATTT.

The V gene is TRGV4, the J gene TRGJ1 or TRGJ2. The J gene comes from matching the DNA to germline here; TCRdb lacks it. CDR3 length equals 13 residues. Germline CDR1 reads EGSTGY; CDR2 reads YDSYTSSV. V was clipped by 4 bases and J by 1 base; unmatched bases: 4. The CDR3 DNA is TGTGCCACCTGGGACCCCAATTATTATAAGAAACTCTTT. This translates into CATWDPNYYKKLF.

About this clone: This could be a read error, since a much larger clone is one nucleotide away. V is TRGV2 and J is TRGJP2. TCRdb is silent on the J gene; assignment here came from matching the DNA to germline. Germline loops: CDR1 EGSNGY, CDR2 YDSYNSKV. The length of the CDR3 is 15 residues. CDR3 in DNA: TGTGCCACCTGGGACGGGATAAGTAGTGGTTGGATCAAGACGTTT. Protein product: CATWDGISSGWIKTF.

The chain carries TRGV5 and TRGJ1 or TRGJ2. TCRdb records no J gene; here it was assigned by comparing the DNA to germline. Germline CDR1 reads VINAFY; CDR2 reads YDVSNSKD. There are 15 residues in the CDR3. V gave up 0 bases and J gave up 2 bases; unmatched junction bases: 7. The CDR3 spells CATWDRPLYYYKKLF. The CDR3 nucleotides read TGTGCCACCTGGGACAGGCCCCTTTATTATTATAAGAAACTCTTT.

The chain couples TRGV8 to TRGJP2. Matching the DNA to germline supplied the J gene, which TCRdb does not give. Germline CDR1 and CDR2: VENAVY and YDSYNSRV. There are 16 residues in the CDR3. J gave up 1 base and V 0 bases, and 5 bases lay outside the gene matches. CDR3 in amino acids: CATWDRPGSSDWIKTF. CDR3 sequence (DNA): TGTGCCACCTGGGATAGGCCAGGTAGTAGTGATTGGATCAAGACGTTT.

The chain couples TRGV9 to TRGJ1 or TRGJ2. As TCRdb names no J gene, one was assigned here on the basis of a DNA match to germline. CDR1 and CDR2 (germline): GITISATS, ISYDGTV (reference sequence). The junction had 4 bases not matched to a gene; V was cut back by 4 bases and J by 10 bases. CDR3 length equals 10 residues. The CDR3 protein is CALWEEKKLF. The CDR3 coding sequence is TGTGCCTTGTGGGAAGAGAAGAAACTCTTT.

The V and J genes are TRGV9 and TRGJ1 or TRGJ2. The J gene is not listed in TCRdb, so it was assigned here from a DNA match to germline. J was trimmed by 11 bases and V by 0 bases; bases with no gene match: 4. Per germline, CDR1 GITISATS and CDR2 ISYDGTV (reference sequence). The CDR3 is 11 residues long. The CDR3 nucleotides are TGTGCCTTGTGGGAGGTGCTGGAGAAACTCTTT. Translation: CALWEVLEKLF.

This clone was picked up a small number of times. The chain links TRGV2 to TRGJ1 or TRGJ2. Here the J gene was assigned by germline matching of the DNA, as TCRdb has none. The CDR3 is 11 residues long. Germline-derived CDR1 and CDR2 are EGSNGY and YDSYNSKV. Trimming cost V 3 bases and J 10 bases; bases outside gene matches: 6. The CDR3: CATWDRRKKLF. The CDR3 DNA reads TGTGCCACCTGGGACAGGAGGAAGAAACTCTTT.

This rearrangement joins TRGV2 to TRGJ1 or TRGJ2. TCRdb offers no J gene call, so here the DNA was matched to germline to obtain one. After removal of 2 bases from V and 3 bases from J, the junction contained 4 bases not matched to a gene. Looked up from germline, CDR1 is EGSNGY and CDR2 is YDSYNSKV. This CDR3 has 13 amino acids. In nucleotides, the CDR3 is TGTGCCACCTGGGACGCCTCTTATTATAAGAAACTCTTT. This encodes CATWDASYYKKLF.

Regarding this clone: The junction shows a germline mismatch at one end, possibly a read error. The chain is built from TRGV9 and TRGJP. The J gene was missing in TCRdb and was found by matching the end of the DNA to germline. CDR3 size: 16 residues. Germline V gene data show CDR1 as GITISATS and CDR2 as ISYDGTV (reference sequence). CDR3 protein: CALREATKLGKKIKVF. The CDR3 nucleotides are TGTGCCTTGCGGGAGGCAACAAAGCTGGGCAAAAAAATCAAGGTATTT.

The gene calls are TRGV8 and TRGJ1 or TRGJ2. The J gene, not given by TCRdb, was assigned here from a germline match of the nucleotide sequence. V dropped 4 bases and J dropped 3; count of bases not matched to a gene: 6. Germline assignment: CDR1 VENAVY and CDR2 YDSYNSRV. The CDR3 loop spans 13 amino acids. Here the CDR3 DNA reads TGTGCCACCTGGGAGGACCCTTATTATAAGAAACTCTTT. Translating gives CATWEDPYYKKLF.

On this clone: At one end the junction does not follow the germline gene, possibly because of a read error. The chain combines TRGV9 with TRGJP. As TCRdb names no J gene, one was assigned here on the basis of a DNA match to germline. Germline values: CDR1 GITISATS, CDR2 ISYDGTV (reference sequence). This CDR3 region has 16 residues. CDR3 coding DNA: TGTGCCTTGTGGGATACGCAAGAGTTGGGCAAAAAAAGCAAGGTATTT. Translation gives CALWDTQELGKKSKVF.